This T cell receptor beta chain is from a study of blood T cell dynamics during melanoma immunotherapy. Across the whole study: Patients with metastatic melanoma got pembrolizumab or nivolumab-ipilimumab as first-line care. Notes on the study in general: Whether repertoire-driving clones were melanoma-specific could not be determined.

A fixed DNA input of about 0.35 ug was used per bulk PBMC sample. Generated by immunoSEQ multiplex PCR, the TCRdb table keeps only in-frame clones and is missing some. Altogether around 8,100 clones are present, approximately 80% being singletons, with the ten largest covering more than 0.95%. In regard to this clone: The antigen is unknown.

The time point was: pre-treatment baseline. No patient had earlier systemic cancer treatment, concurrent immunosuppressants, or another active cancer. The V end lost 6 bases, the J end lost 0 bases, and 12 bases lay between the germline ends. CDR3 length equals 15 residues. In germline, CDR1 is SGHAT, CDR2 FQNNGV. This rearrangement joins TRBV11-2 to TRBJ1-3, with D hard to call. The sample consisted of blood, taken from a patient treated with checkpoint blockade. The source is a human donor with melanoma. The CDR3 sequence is CASRQTVVSGNTIYF. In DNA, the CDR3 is TGTGCCAGCAGACAGACGGTTGTCTCTGGAAACACCATATATTTT.